There are many counts of the clone carrying this TCR beta chain. The antigen is not known. The CDR3 covers 16 residues. Germline V CDR1 and CDR2: SEHNR, FQNEAQ (reference sequence). The V segment lost 6 bases and the J segment 2 bases; nucleotides outside the gene matches: 8. Patients were excluded for uncontrolled infection, other autoimmune disease, pregnancy or lactation. Each 10 ml fresh peripheral blood draw supplied the PBMCs. The data were taken from a study of T cells in Graves' hyperthyroidism and ophthalmopathy. Using RNA transcripts as the source, TCR beta CDR3 regions were amplified. Using the HTBI primer set, a first-round RT-PCR was run on the TCR CDR3. TCRdb ran MiXCR on the multiplex PCR reads and lists one entry per CDR3 protein. This sample has a few hundred thousand distinct CDR3 sequences, with about 18% found just once. Points from the study as a whole: Researchers found most expanded thyroid clonotypes above 0.001 in blood as well.

The sequenced sample consisted of blood. The receptor's source is a man aged 18-30 years with Graves' ophthalmopathy. The gene calls are TRBV7-9 and TRBJ2-5, with 11 bases matching TRBD2. The CDR3 is CASSRDSSGGQETQYF. CDR3 coding DNA: TGTGCCAGCAGTCGGGACTCTAGCGGGGGGCAAGAGACCCAGTACTTC.